These 16 T cell receptor beta chains share one sample of origin, sequenced in a study of cytomegalovirus exposure and HLA in healthy donors. The PCR was carried out with 60 Vbeta primers and 13 Jbeta primers. Clones were read by immunoSEQ multiplex PCR, and TCRdb kept only the in-frame ones, dropping some. The data contain 180,000 or so clones, 75% to 85% of them singletons. The sample comprised PBMCs. The receptor set was obtained from a man between 18 and 35 years old in good health and CMV-seronegative.

This clone has only a few counts. The chain has TRBV11-2 and TRBJ2-7; 9 bases line up with TRBD1. CDR1 is SGHAT, CDR2 FQNNGV, per germline. The CDR3 has 15 amino acids. Unmatched junction bases numbered 8, after V lost 5 bases and J lost 3 bases. CDR3 sequence reads: CASSIFGTGRYEQYF. The DNA for the CDR3 is TGTGCCAGCAGCATTTTTGGGACAGGGCGCTACGAGCAGTACTTC.

The CDR3 DNA reads TGCGCCAGCAGCCCGAAGGGGGCGGTTTACCAAGAGACCCAGTACTTC. It yields the protein CASSPKGAVYQETQYF. V gene TRBV4-1 combines with J gene TRBJ2-5; 7 bases map to TRBD1. Germline CDR1 reads MGHRA; CDR2 reads YSYEKL. Trimming at V came to 4 bases and at J to 0 bases, leaving 8 bases not matched to a gene. This CDR3 has 16 amino acids.

V and J are TRBV4-3 and TRBJ1-2; weak D call: TRBD1 (6 bases). The CDR3 spans 12 residues. Trimming stripped 4 bases from V and 7 bases from J, with 10 bases between. Germline V gene sequence: CDR1 LGHNA, CDR2 YSLEER. The chain's CDR3 is CASSLGQFGYTF. The CDR3 bases are TGCGCCAGCAGCCTCGGACAGTTTGGCTACACCTTC.

The chain combines TRBV19 with TRBJ2-7, with TRBD1 matching over 8 bases. Germline V gene data show CDR1 as LNHDA and CDR2 as SQIVND (reference sequence). The J segment lost 3 bases and the V segment lost 1 base, leaving 5 bases of the junction unmatched. The CDR3 has 15 residues. As DNA, the CDR3 is TGTGCCAGTAGTATAGTCCCGACAGGGGTCTACGAGCAGTACTTC. Protein: CASSIVPTGVYEQYF. The full variable domain, in which reference TRBV19 and TRBJ2-7 provide the parts outside the CDR3, is DGGITQSPKYLFRKEGQNVTLSCEQNLNHDAMYWYRQDPGQGLRLIYYSQIVNDFQKGDIAEGYSVSREKKESFPLTVTSAQKNPTAFYLCASSIVPTGVYEQYFGPGTRLTVT.

The rearrangement links TRBV19 to TRBJ2-7; 9 nucleotides line up with TRBD1. Germline CDR1 is LNHDA and CDR2 is SQIVND (reference sequence). The CDR3 has 14 residues. V shed 4 bases, J shed 4 bases, and the junction held 5 bases outside the gene matches. CDR3 region: CASSTGTGWYEQYF. The CDR3 coding sequence is TGTGCCAGTAGTACCGGGACAGGGTGGTACGAGCAGTACTTC.

V and J are TRBV19 and TRBJ2-7; TRBD1 agrees at 7 bases. CDR1 and CDR2 (germline): LNHDA, SQIVND (reference sequence). CDR3 length equals 15 residues. After removal of 3 bases from V and 2 bases from J, the junction contained 7 bases not matched to a gene. The CDR3 region is CASSIQQGSTYEQYF. CDR3 DNA: TGTGCCAGTAGTATCCAACAGGGGTCAACCTACGAGCAGTACTTC. Using reference TRBV19 and TRBJ2-7 for the parts outside the CDR3, the full variable domain is DGGITQSPKYLFRKEGQNVTLSCEQNLNHDAMYWYRQDPGQGLRLIYYSQIVNDFQKGDIAEGYSVSREKKESFPLTVTSAQKNPTAFYLCASSIQQGSTYEQYFGPGTRLTVT.

This clone was detected a few times. Distinct nucleotide sequences in the sample also encode this CDR3. This chain connects TRBV9 to TRBJ2-7; D might be TRBD2 (5 bases). The CDR3 has 14 residues. Germline V gene lookup returns CDR1 SGDLS and CDR2 YYNGEE. Trimming removed 0 bases at V and 3 bases at J, with 10 bases between. The CDR3 DNA reads TGTGCCAGCAGCGTAGGCGGGTCTGGCTACGAGCAGTACTTC. Encoded protein: CASSVGGSGYEQYF. The full variable domain, its missing parts supplied by reference TRBV9 and TRBJ2-7, is DSGVTQTPKHLITATGQRVTLRCSPRSGDLSVYWYQQSLDQGLQFLIQYYNGEERAKGNILERFSAQQFPDLHSELNLSSLELGDSALYFCASSVGGSGYEQYFGPGTRLTVT.

This clone was seen only once. The chain is built from TRBV25-1 and TRBJ1-6, with D tentatively TRBD1 (5 bases). V lost 9 bases and J lost 2, with 11 bases in between. CDR1 is MGHDK and CDR2 is SYGVNS in the germline V gene. The CDR3 runs 14 residues. This CDR3 reads CASDQGTYNSPLHF. For the CDR3, the DNA is TGTGCCAGTGACCAGGGAACCTATAATTCACCCCTCCACTTT.

This clone was counted a single time. The V gene is TRBV4-3, the J gene TRBJ2-2, with D possibly TRBD2 on 5 matching bases. Germline-derived CDR1 and CDR2 are LGHNA and YSLEER. The CDR3 is 15 amino acids. V shed 0 bases and J shed 4 bases, with 9 bases lying between them. CDR3: CASSQDDRGTGELFF. CDR3 nucleotide sequence: TGCGCCAGCAGCCAAGATGATCGGGGCACCGGGGAGCTGTTTTTT.

The chain is built from TRBV10-3 and TRBJ1-4; no definite D call. The CDR3 is 13 amino acids. Germline assignment: CDR1 ENHRY and CDR2 SYGVKD. The V end lost 8 bases, the J end lost 11 bases, and 18 bases lay between the germline ends. This CDR3 is CAISSAGVTKLFF. CDR3 DNA: TGTGCCATCTCCTCGGCCGGGGTTACGAAACTGTTTTTT.

The J gene is TRBJ2-3, the V gene TRBV5-1; 9 positions agree with TRBD1. The CDR3 has 18 residues. The J segment lost 1 base and the V segment lost 4 bases, leaving 13 bases of the junction unmatched. From germline, CDR1 is SGHRS and CDR2 YFSETQ. In nucleotides, the CDR3 is TGCGCCAGCAGCCTAACAGGGGGCAGGGGTAGCGGCACAGATACGCAGTATTTT. This codes for CASSLTGGRGSGTDTQYF.

V is TRBV29-1 and J is TRBJ1-1; 7 bases line up with TRBD1. This CDR3 is built from 12 residues. The V and J ends lost 7 bases and 1 base, in that order; junction bases with no gene match: 3. The V gene's germline CDR1 is SQVTM and CDR2 ANQGSEA. The CDR3 reads CSAQGGNTEAFF. The CDR3 DNA reads as TGCAGCGCGCAGGGGGGGAACACTGAAGCTTTCTTT.

This clone was seen just once. The chain links TRBV7-2 to TRBJ2-1; D might be TRBD2 (6 bases). This CDR3 comprises 18 residues. Germline V gene data show CDR1 as SGHTA and CDR2 as FQGNSA. V dropped 1 base and J dropped 5 bases, with 21 bases sitting between them. This chain's CDR3 is CASSLVSGTGVTHNEQFF. The CDR3 coding sequence is TGTGCCAGCAGCTTAGTTTCCGGGACGGGAGTAACCCACAATGAGCAGTTCTTC.

CDR3 DNA sequence: TGTGCCAGCAGCTTCGTCGGACAGCAAGAGACCCAGTACTTC. This codes for CASSFVGQQETQYF. The genes are TRBV7-2 and TRBJ2-5, with a tentative D call TRBD1 (6 bases). The V and J ends lost 3 bases and 2 bases respectively, with 10 bases between them. Germline V CDR1 and CDR2: SGHTA, FQGNSA. The CDR3 spans 14 residues.

Only a few counts were recorded for this clone. The sample contains more than one DNA sequence encoding this CDR3. The V gene is TRBV11-2, the J gene TRBJ1-1; a possible D gene is TRBD1 (5 bases). The CDR3 totals 14 residues. Germline CDR1 reads SGHAT; CDR2 reads FQNNGV. The ends were cut back, 5 bases at V and 4 bases at J, with 14 bases in the middle. CDR3 coding DNA: TGTGCCAGCAGCCCCTTCACGGGGGGCACTGAAGCTTTCTTT. It codes for CASSPFTGGTEAFF. Looking up the rest from reference TRBV11-2 and TRBJ1-1 gives the full variable domain: EAGVAQSPRYKIIEKRQSVAFWCNPISGHATLYWYQQILGQGPKLLIQFQNNGVVDDSQLPKDRFSAERLKGVDSTLKIQPAKLEDSAVYLCASSPFTGGTEAFFGQGTRLTVV.

A note on this clone: One end of the junction fails to match germline, which may point to a read error. The rearrangement joins TRBV7-7 to TRBJ2-3; 10 nucleotides align to TRBD2. Germline CDR1 is SSHAT and CDR2 is FNYEAQ (reference sequence). This CDR3 is 15 amino acids long. Here the CDR3 reads CASSRGTSVTDTQYF. As DNA, the CDR3 is TGTGCTAGCAGCCGCGGGACTAGCGTTACAGATACGCAGTATTTT.